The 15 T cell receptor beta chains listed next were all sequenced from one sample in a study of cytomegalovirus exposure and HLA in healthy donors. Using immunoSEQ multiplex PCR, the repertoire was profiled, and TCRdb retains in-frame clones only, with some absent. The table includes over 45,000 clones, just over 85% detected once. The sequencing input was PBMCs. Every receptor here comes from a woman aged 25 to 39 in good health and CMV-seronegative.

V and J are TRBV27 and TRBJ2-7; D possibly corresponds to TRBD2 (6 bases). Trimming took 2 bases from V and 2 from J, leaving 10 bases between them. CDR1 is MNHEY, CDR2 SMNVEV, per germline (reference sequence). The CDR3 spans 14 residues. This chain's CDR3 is CASSLSSGPYEQYF. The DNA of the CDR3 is TGTGCCAGCAGTTTAAGTAGCGGCCCCTACGAGCAGTACTTC.

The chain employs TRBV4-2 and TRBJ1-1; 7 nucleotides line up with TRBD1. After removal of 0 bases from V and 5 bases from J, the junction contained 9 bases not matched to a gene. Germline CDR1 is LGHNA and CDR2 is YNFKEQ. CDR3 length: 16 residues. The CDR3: CASSQEATGAGTEAFF. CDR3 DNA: TGTGCCAGCAGCCAAGAGGCTACAGGGGCAGGGACTGAAGCTTTCTTT.

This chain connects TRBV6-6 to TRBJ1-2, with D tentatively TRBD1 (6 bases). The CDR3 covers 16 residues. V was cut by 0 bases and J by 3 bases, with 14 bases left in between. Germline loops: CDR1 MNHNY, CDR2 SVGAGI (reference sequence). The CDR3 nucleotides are TGTGCCAGCAGTTACTCGAGTCAGGACAGAGACTATGGCTACACCTTC. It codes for CASSYSSQDRDYGYTF.

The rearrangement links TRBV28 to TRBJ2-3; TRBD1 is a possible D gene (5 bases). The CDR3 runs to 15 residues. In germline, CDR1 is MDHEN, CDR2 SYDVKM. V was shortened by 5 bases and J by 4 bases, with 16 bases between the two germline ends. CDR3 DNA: TGTGCCAGCAGTCGCACTCGACAGTTCGCAGATACGCAGTATTTT. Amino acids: CASSRTRQFADTQYF. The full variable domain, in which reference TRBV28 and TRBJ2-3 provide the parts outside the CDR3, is DVKVTQSSRYLVKRTGEKVFLECVQDMDHENMFWYRQDPGLGLRLIYFSYDVKMKEKGDIPEGYSVSREKKERFSLILESASTNQTSMYLCASSRTRQFADTQYFGPGTRLTVL.

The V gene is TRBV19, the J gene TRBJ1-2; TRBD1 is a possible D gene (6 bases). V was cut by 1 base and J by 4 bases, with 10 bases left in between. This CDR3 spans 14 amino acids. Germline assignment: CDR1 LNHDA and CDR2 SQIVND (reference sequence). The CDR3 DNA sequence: TGTGCCAGTAGTATAGGTGACAGGATCTATGGCTACACCTTC. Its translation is CASSIGDRIYGYTF.

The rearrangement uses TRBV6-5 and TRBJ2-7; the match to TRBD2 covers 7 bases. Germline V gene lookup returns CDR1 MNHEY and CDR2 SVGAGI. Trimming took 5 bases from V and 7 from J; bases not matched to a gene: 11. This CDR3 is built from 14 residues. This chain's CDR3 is CASSPSGLVREQYF. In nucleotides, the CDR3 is TGTGCCAGCAGTCCCAGCGGACTAGTGAGGGAGCAGTACTTC.

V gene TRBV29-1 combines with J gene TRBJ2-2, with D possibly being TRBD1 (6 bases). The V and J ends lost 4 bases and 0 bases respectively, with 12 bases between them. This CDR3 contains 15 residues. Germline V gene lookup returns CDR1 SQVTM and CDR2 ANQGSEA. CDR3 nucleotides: TGCAGCGTTGTTATGAGGACAGCGAACACCGGGGAGCTGTTTTTT. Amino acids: CSVVMRTANTGELFF.

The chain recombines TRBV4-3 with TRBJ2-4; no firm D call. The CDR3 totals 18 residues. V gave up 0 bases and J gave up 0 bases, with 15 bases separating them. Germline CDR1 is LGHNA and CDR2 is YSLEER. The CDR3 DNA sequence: TGCGCCAGCAGCCAAGATCATGAGGCTATTGTAGCCAAAAACATTCAGTACTTC. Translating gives CASSQDHEAIVAKNIQYF.

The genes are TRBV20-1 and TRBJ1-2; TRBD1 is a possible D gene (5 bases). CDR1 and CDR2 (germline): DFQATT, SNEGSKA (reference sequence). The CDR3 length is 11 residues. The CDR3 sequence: CAAAGMDGYTF. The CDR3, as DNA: TGCGCCGCCGCAGGGATGGATGGCTACACCTTC.

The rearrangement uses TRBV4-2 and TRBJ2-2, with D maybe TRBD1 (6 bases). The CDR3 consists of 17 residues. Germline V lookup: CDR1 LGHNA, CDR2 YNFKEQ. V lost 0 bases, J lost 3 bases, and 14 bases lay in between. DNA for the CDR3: TGTGCCAGCAGCCAAGACTTGAAACAGGGAGACACCGGGGAGCTGTTTTTT. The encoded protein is CASSQDLKQGDTGELFF.

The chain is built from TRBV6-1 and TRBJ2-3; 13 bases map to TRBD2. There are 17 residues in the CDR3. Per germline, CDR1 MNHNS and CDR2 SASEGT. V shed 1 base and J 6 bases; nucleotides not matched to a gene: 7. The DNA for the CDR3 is TGTGCCAGCAGTGAAGGAGTAAGGACTAGCGGGAGTGATACGCAGTATTTT. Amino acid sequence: CASSEGVRTSGSDTQYF.

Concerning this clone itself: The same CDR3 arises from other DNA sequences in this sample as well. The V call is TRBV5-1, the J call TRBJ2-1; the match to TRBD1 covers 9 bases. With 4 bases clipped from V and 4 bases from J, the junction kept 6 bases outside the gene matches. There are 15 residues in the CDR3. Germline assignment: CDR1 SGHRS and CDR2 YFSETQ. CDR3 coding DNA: TGCGCCAGCAGCCGAGGACAGGGGACGTACAATGAGCAGTTCTTC. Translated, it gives CASSRGQGTYNEQFF.

The CDR3 sequence is CASSLGTGGLVSYEQYF. For the CDR3, the DNA is TGTGCCAGCAGCTTAGGGACAGGGGGTTTAGTTTCCTACGAGCAGTACTTC. This chain connects TRBV11-2 to TRBJ2-7; TRBD1 aligns across 10 bases. Per the germline V gene, CDR1 is SGHAT and CDR2 is FQNNGV. V was clipped by 1 base and J by 1 base; unmatched bases: 7. The CDR3 covers 17 residues. The full variable domain, rest sourced from reference TRBV11-2 and TRBJ2-7, is EAGVAQSPRYKIIEKRQSVAFWCNPISGHATLYWYQQILGQGPKLLIQFQNNGVVDDSQLPKDRFSAERLKGVDSTLKIQPAKLEDSAVYLCASSLGTGGLVSYEQYFGPGTRLTVT.

The CDR3 loop is CASSDGVLRTDTQYF. The CDR3 nucleotides read TGTGCCAGCAGTGACGGGGTCCTCCGCACAGATACGCAGTATTTT. This chain links TRBV2 with TRBJ2-3, with a weak D call TRBD2 (5 bases). This CDR3 region has 15 residues. The germline V and J ends were trimmed by 3 bases and 1 base, with 11 bases remaining between them. Germline lookup yields CDR1 SNHLY and CDR2 FYNNEI.

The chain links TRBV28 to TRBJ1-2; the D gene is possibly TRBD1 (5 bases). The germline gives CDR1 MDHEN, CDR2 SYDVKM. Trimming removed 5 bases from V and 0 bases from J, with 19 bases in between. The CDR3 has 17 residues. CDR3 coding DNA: TGTGCCAGCAGTCGCCCTGGTTTAAGACAGACTAACTATGGCTACACCTTC. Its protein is CASSRPGLRQTNYGYTF.